These T cell receptor beta chains were read from a single sample in a study of blood T cell repertoires in COVID-19. TCRdb keeps only in-frame clones here, not all; method: immunoSEQ multiplex PCR. The sample consists of about 120,000 clones, roughly nine tenths of them appearing once. Sequencing used peripheral blood. All receptors come from a man between 65 and 80 years old with active or convalescent COVID-19. Each CDR3 is given with its conserved first and last residue. Each record gives: V gene, D gene, CDR3 length, J gene, clone size, CDR3 protein, CDR3 DNA. D genes are given only for firm matches. Clone size appears in some rows only: once, few, many, or a class for an expanded clone.

v_gene: TRBV19; d_gene: TRBD2; len: 14; j_gene: TRBJ2-1; abundance: .; CDR3aa: CASRGTSGGNEQFF; CDR3nt: TGTGCCAGCAGAGGGACTAGCGGAGGCAATGAGCAGTTCTTC
v_gene: TRBV9; d_gene: .; len: 15; j_gene: TRBJ1-4; abundance: .; CDR3aa: CASSAAGVVREDLFF; CDR3nt: TGTGCCAGCAGCGCAGCCGGGGTGGTCCGGGAAGATCTGTTTTTT
v_gene: TRBV6-5; d_gene: TRBD1; len: 15; j_gene: TRBJ1-5; abundance: .; CDR3aa: CASSRVGQGNQPQHF; CDR3nt: TGTGCCAGCAGCCGCGTGGGACAGGGGAATCAGCCCCAGCATTTT
v_gene: TRBV28; d_gene: TRBD2; len: 15; j_gene: TRBJ2-3; abundance: once; CDR3aa: CASSTLAGEGDTQYF; CDR3nt: TGTGCCAGCAGTACACTAGCGGGAGAGGGAGATACGCAGTATTTT
v_gene: TRBV19; d_gene: TRBD1; len: 19; j_gene: TRBJ1-5; abundance: few; CDR3aa: CASSPTQIRTGILNQPQHF; CDR3nt: TGTGCCAGTAGTCCCACGCAGATAAGGACAGGGATATTAAATCAGCCCCAGCATTTT
v_gene: TRBV11-2; d_gene: TRBD1; len: 15; j_gene: TRBJ1-1; abundance: .; CDR3aa: CASSFRRTGVTEAFF; CDR3nt: TGTGCCAGCAGCTTCAGGCGGACAGGGGTCACTGAAGCTTTCTTT
v_gene: TRBV30; d_gene: .; len: 15; j_gene: TRBJ2-2; abundance: .; CDR3aa: CAWSFSGQSTGELFF; CDR3nt: TGTGCCTGGAGCTTTAGCGGACAATCCACCGGGGAGCTGTTTTTT
v_gene: TRBV7-8; d_gene: TRBD1; len: 14; j_gene: TRBJ1-1; abundance: .; CDR3aa: CASSLGTANTEAFF; CDR3nt: TGTGCCAGCAGCTTGGGGACAGCGAACACTGAAGCTTTCTTT
v_gene: TRBV3-1/TRBV3-2; d_gene: TRBD1; len: 14; j_gene: TRBJ1-1; abundance: .; CDR3aa: CASSPWTGPTEAFF; CDR3nt: TGTGCCAGCAGCCCCTGGACAGGGCCCACTGAAGCTTTCTTT
v_gene: TRBV27; d_gene: .; len: 19; j_gene: TRBJ2-7; abundance: .; CDR3aa: CASSPYPPADGVRSYEQYF; CDR3nt: TGTGCCAGCAGTCCATACCCCCCCGCGGATGGTGTTCGCTCCTACGAGCAGTACTTC
v_gene: TRBV13; d_gene: TRBD2; len: 15; j_gene: TRBJ2-7; abundance: .; CDR3aa: CASSPGLAGLGEQYF; CDR3nt: TGTGCCAGCAGCCCCGGCCTAGCGGGGCTCGGCGAGCAGTACTTC
v_gene: TRBV11-2; d_gene: TRBD2; len: 15; j_gene: TRBJ2-7; abundance: .; CDR3aa: CASSQPASGSYEQYF; CDR3nt: TGTGCCAGCAGCCAGCCGGCTAGCGGTTCCTACGAGCAGTACTTC
v_gene: TRBV3-1/TRBV3-2; d_gene: .; len: 15; j_gene: TRBJ1-4; abundance: .; CDR3aa: CASSHRGVTNEKLFF; CDR3nt: TGTGCCAGCAGCCATAGGGGTGTTACTAATGAAAAACTGTTTTTT
v_gene: TRBV7-3; d_gene: TRBD2; len: 16; j_gene: TRBJ2-5; abundance: once; CDR3aa: CASSPGLASRMGAQYF; CDR3nt: TGTGCCAGCAGCCCGGGACTAGCTTCCCGGATGGGGGCCCAGTACTTC